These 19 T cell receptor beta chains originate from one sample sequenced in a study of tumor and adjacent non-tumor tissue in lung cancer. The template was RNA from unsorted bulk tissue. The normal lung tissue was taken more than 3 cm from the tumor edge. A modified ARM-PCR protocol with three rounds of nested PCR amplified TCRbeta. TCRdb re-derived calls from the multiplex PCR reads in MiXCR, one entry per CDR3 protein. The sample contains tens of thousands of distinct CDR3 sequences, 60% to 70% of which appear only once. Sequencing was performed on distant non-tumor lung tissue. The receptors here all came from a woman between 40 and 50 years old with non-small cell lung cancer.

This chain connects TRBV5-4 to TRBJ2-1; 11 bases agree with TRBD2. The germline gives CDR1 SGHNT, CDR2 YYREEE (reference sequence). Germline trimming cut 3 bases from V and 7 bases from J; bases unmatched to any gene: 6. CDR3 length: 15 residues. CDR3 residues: CASSSETSGMNEQFF. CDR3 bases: TGTGCCAGCAGCTCCGAGACTAGCGGGATGAATGAGCAGTTCTTC.

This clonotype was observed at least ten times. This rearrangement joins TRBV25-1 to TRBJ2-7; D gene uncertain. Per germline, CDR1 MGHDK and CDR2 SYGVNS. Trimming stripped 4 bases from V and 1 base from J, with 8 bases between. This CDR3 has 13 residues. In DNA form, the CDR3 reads TGTGCCAGCAGTGGGGTGTATTCCTACGAGCAGTACTTC. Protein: CASSGVYSYEQYF.

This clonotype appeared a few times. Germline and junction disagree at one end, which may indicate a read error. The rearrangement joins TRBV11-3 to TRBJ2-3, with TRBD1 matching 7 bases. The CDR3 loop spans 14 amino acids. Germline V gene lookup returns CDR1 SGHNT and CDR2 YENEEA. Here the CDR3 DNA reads TGTGCCATCAGCTTTGGGACAGAAGCGGATACGCAGTATTTT. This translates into CAISFGTEADTQYF.

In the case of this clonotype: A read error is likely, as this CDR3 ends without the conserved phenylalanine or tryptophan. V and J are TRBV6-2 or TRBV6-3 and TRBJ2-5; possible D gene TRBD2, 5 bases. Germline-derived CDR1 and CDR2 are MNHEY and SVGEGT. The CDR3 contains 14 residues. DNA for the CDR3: TGTACCAGCTCCCAAGACTACCCCGAGGGGACCCAGTACATC. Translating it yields CTSSQDYPEGTQYI.

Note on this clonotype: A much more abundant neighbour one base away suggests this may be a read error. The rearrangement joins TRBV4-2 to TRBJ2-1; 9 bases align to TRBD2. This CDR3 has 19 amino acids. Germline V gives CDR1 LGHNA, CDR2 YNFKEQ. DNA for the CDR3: TGTGCCAGCATCCAAGATGGGGTAGCGGGAGTAGGTTCTATCAATGAGCAGTTCTTC. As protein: CASIQDGVAGVGSINEQFF.

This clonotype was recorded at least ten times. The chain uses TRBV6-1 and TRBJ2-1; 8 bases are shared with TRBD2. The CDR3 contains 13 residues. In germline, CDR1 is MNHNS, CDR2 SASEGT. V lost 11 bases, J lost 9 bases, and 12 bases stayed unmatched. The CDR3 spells CAAGRGAVLEQFF. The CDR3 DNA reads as TGTGCCGCTGGGCGGGGGGCCGTTCTTGAGCAGTTCTTC.

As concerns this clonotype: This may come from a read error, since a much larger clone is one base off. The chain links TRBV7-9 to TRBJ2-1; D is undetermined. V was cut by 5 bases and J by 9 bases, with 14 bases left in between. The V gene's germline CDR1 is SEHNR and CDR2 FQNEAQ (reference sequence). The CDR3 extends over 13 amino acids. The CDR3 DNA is TGTGCCAGCAGCACCCAGGCCACGGGTGAGCAGTTCTTC. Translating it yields CASSTQATGEQFF.

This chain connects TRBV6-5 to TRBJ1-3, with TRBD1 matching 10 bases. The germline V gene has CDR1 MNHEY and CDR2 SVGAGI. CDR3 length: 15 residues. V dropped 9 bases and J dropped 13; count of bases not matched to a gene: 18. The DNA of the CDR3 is TGTGCCAGTAGCAGCGACAGGGGGCGGCGGAACAGTATATATTTT. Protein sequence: CASSSDRGRRNSIYF.

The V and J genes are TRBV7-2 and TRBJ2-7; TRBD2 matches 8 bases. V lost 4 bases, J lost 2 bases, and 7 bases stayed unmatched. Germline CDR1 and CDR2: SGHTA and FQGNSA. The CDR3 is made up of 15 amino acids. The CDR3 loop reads CASSSGLALTYEQYF. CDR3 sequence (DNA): TGTGCCAGCAGCTCAGGACTAGCCCTGACCTACGAGCAGTACTTC.

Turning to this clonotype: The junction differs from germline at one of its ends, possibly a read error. The CDR3, as DNA: TGTGCCAACAGCTTATCGACAGGGGTAGTCTCCTACAATGAGCAGCTCTTC. This translates into CANSLSTGVVSYNEQLF. The chain recombines TRBV11-2 with TRBJ2-1, with 8 nucleotides matching TRBD1. CDR1 is SGHAT and CDR2 is FQNNGV in the germline V gene. This CDR3 comprises 17 residues.

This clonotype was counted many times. CDR3 coding DNA: TGCAGTGCTCCTCCCCCCGGAGGAGGCACTGAAGCTTTCTTT. It specifies CSAPPPGGGTEAFF. The rearrangement joins TRBV20-1 to TRBJ1-1; D uncertain. Germline V CDR1 and CDR2: DFQATT, SNEGSKA (reference sequence). CDR3 length equals 14 residues. Trimming removed 5 bases at V and 4 bases at J, with 17 bases between.

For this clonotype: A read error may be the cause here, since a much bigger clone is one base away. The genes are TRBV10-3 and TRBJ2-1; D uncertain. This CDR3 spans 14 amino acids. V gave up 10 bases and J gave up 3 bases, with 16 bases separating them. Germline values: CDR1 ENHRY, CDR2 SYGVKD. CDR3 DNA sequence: TGTGCCAGCGCGGAAGTCGACCGCTACAATGAGCAGTTCTTC. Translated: CASAEVDRYNEQFF.

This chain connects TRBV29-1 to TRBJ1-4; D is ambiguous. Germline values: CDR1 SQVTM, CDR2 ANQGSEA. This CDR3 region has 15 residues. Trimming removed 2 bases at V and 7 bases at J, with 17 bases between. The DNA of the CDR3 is TGCAGCGTTGAATTCCCGGGCCGCGGGCGTGAAAAACTGTTTTTT. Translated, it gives CSVEFPGRGREKLFF.

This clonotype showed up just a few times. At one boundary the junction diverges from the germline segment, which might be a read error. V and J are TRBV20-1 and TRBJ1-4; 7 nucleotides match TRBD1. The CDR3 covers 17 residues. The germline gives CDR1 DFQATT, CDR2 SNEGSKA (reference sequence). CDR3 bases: TGCAGTGCTAGACCTTTAGTTATGACAGGGCCTAAGGAAAAACTGTTTTTT. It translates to CSARPLVMTGPKEKLFF.

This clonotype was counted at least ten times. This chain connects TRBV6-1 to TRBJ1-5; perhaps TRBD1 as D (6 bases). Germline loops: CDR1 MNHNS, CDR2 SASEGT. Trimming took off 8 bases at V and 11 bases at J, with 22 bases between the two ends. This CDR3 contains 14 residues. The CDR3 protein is CASLTALGSGAQHF. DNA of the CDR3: TGTGCCAGCTTGACGGCCCTGGGATCAGGGGCCCAGCATTTT.

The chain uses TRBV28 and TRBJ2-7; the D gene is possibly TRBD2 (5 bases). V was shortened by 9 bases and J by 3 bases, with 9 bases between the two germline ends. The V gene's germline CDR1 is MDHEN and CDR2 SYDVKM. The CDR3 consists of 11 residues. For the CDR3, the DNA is TGTGCCAGTGATGACTACTACGAGCAGTACTTC. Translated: CASDDYYEQYF.

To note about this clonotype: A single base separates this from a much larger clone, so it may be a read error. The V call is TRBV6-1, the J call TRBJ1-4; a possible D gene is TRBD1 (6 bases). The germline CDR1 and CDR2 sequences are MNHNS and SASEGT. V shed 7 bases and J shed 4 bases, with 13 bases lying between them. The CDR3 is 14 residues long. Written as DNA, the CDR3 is TGTGCCAGCATGAGGGGGGGAATTAATGAAAAACTGTTTTTT. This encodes CASMRGGINEKLFF.

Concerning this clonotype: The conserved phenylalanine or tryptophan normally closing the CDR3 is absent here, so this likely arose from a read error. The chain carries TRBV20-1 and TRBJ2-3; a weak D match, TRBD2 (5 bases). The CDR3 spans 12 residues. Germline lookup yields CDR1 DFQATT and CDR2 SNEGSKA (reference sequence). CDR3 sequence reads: CGASEGTDTQYL. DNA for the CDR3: TGCGGTGCCTCGGAGGGCACAGATACGCAGTATCTT.

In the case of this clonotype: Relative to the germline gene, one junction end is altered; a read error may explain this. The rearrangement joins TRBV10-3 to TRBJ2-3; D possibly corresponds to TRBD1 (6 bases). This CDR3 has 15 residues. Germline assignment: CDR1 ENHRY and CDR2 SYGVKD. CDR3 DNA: TGCGCCATCAGTAGGGACACCTTTCACACAGATACGCAGTATTTT. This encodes CAISRDTFHTDTQYF.